Below are 24 T cell receptor beta chains sequenced from a single sample in a study of CD8+ T cells in alopecia areata. Extraction of RNA preceded its reverse transcription into cDNA, which served as the sequencing template. The table came from immunoSEQ multiplex PCR; TCRdb's copy has only in-frame clones and leaves some out. The sample shows 75,000 to 85,000 clones, around 61% of them seen only once. Treatment indicated: oral pan-JAK inhibitor, 5-10 mg twice daily. The sample consisted of CD8+ T cells sorted from blood, taken at week 24, from a patient treated with tofacitinib. These receptors all stem from a human donor with alopecia areata.

The chain links TRBV6-5 to TRBJ2-4; D could derive from TRBD1 or TRBD2 (5 bases each). V lost 8 bases and J lost 0, with 8 bases in between. Per the germline V gene, CDR1 is MNHEY and CDR2 is SVGAGI. The CDR3 extends over 13 amino acids. CDR3 amino acids: CASGDLAKNIQYF. The CDR3 DNA sequence: TGTGCCAGCGGGGACCTAGCCAAAAACATTCAGTACTTC.

V gene TRBV30 combines with J gene TRBJ2-1; 8 nucleotides line up with TRBD2. The trim removed 3 bases at V and 3 bases at J, leaving 7 bases unmatched. CDR1 is GTSNPN and CDR2 is SVGIG in the germline V gene (reference sequence). The CDR3 spans 15 residues. The CDR3 reads CAWREATSVYNEQFF. CDR3 DNA sequence: TGTGCCTGGAGGGAAGCGACTAGCGTCTACAATGAGCAGTTCTTC.

This clone was seen just once. J is TRBJ2-1 and V is TRBV27, with D possibly being TRBD2 (6 bases). The V gene lost 9 bases and the J gene lost 0 bases, with 15 bases spanning the gap. CDR3 length: 15 amino acids. CDR1 is MNHEY, CDR2 SMNVEV, per germline (reference sequence). In nucleotides, the CDR3 is TGTGCCAGTCTCGGCGCGGGGTACTCCTACAATGAGCAGTTCTTC. Protein sequence: CASLGAGYSYNEQFF.

CDR3 sequence: CASSEGTSGYNEQFF. The CDR3 coding sequence is TGTGCCAGCAGCGAAGGGACTAGCGGCTACAATGAGCAGTTCTTC. The chain has TRBV7-9 and TRBJ2-1; 11 nucleotides match TRBD2. This CDR3 comprises 15 residues. V lost 5 bases, J lost 3 bases, and 3 bases stayed unmatched. Germline V gene lookup returns CDR1 SEHNR and CDR2 FQNEAQ (reference sequence).

The J gene is TRBJ2-2, the V gene TRBV7-2, with 9 bases identical to TRBD1. V lost 6 bases to trimming and J lost 3 bases; unmatched junction nucleotides: 5. This CDR3 comprises 15 residues. Germline V gives CDR1 SGHTA, CDR2 FQGNSA. This chain's CDR3 is CASRRDRADTGELFF. The CDR3 nucleotides read TGTGCCAGCAGAAGGGACAGGGCTGACACCGGGGAGCTGTTTTTT.

The chain uses TRBV5-6 and TRBJ2-7, with D possibly being TRBD2 (5 bases). This CDR3 has 15 amino acids. From germline, CDR1 is SGHDT and CDR2 YYEEEE. V was cut by 3 bases and J by 4 bases, with 17 bases left in between. CDR3 in DNA: TGTGCCAGCAGCTCCCCGGGATCCGATCCTTACGAGCAGTACTTC. It translates to CASSSPGSDPYEQYF.

The chain links TRBV28 to TRBJ1-1, with D possibly matching TRBD1 (5 bases). The V end was cut by 6 bases, the J end by 11 bases, with 19 bases between. This CDR3 has 13 amino acids. Looked up from germline, CDR1 is MDHEN and CDR2 is SYDVKM. The CDR3 DNA is TGTGCCAGCAGGCCCCTGGGGGGGGAAGGTGCTTTCTTT. This sequence encodes CASRPLGGEGAFF. Based on the CDR3 plus reference TRBV28 and TRBJ1-1, the full variable domain is DVKVTQSSRYLVKRTGEKVFLECVQDMDHENMFWYRQDPGLGLRLIYFSYDVKMKEKGDIPEGYSVSREKKERFSLILESASTNQTSMYLCASRPLGGEGAFFGQGTRLTVV.

This clone was detected once. The chain joins TRBV9 to TRBJ1-1, with D hard to call. V lost 4 bases to trimming and J lost 1 base, with 8 bases between them. Germline CDR1 reads SGDLS; CDR2 reads YYNGEE. The CDR3 consists of 13 residues. DNA of the CDR3: TGTGCCAGCAGCCCTACCCCGAACACTGAAGCTTTCTTT. Translation: CASSPTPNTEAFF. The whole variable domain, filled in from reference TRBV9 and TRBJ1-1, reads DSGVTQTPKHLITATGQRVTLRCSPRSGDLSVYWYQQSLDQGLQFLIQYYNGEERAKGNILERFSAQQFPDLHSELNLSSLELGDSALYFCASSPTPNTEAFFGQGTRLTVV.

In this sample, this clone turned up a few times. This sequence joins TRBV27 and TRBJ2-7, with 9 positions matching TRBD1. This CDR3 has 18 amino acids. CDR1 is MNHEY, CDR2 SMNVEV, per germline (reference sequence). Trimming cost V 0 bases and J 3 bases; bases outside gene matches: 12. CDR3 nucleotide sequence: TGTGCCAGCAGTTTATCCCCGGGACAGGGCCTTCCATACTACGAGCAGTACTTC. Translating it yields CASSLSPGQGLPYYEQYF.

This clone has a handful of counts. The rearrangement links TRBV7-9 to TRBJ2-1; TRBD1 agrees at 9 bases. The V and J ends lost 5 bases and 4 bases, in that order; junction bases with no gene match: 9. The CDR3 loop spans 16 amino acids. The V gene's germline CDR1 is SEHNR and CDR2 FQNEAQ (reference sequence). DNA for the CDR3: TGTGCCAGCAGCCCAATACAGGGGGCGCGGTACAATGAGCAGTTCTTC. Translation gives CASSPIQGARYNEQFF.

This clone was counted between two and nine times. This sample also contains other DNA sequences that code for the same CDR3. The rearrangement joins TRBV6-5 to TRBJ2-3; 11 bases agree with TRBD2. With V trimmed by 6 bases and J by 1 base, 3 bases remained unmatched. CDR1 and CDR2 from the germline V gene are MNHEY and SVGAGI. This CDR3 is 15 amino acids long. The CDR3 reads CASRLGLAGTDTQYF. DNA for the CDR3: TGTGCCAGCAGATTGGGACTAGCGGGCACAGATACGCAGTATTTT.

This clone was seen a handful of times. The V and J genes are TRBV7-9 and TRBJ1-2, with 10 bases lining up with TRBD1. Germline-derived CDR1 and CDR2 are SEHNR and FQNEAQ (reference sequence). V lost 5 bases to trimming and J lost 4 bases; unmatched junction nucleotides: 4. The CDR3 is 14 amino acids. The CDR3 DNA reads TGTGCCAGCAGCATGGGACAGGGGACCTATGGCTACACCTTC. Translating it yields CASSMGQGTYGYTF.

This clone was seen only once. This rearrangement joins TRBV7-9 to TRBJ2-5; D is unclear. The CDR3 totals 14 residues. Germline assignment: CDR1 SEHNR and CDR2 FQNEAQ (reference sequence). Trimming took 0 bases from V and 5 from J, leaving 10 bases between them. In DNA, the CDR3 is TGTGCCAGCAGCTTAGCCCGGGCTCCTGAGACCCAGTACTTC. Encoded protein: CASSLARAPETQYF.

This clone was seen only a few times. The chain couples TRBV4-1 to TRBJ2-3, with a possible D match to TRBD2 (6 bases). Deletions cut 3 bases from V and 3 bases from J, with 13 bases between. Germline lookup yields CDR1 MGHRA and CDR2 YSYEKL. This CDR3 comprises 15 residues. The CDR3 protein is CASSQGDSGTDTQYF. The CDR3 DNA reads TGCGCCAGCAGCCAGGGGGACTCTGGGACAGATACGCAGTATTTT.

J is TRBJ2-1 and V is TRBV5-1; 9 bases are shared with TRBD2. The CDR3 has 15 amino acids. V gave up 1 base and J gave up 3 bases; unmatched junction bases: 2. Germline CDR1 and CDR2: SGHRS and YFSETQ. CDR3 loop: CASSLLTSGYNEQFF. CDR3 sequence (DNA): TGCGCCAGCAGCTTGTTGACTAGCGGCTACAATGAGCAGTTCTTC.

V is TRBV29-1 and J is TRBJ2-2, with D possibly TRBD2 on 6 matching bases. CDR3 length: 13 residues. Looked up from germline, CDR1 is SQVTM and CDR2 is ANQGSEA. Trimming pared 6 bases from V and 6 bases from J, leaving 14 bases between. The CDR3 DNA follows: TGCAGCGTCCGGGCTGGAGGGGCCGGGGAGCTGTTTTTT. Amino acids: CSVRAGGAGELFF.

The chain uses TRBV4-1 and TRBJ1-1, with D uncertain. The CDR3 has 15 amino acids. Trimming shortened V by 0 bases and J by 0 bases, and 8 bases separated the two germline ends. Germline lookup yields CDR1 MGHRA and CDR2 YSYEKL. The CDR3 DNA follows: TGCGCCAGCAGCCAAGACAGCCCGATGAACACTGAAGCTTTCTTT. It specifies CASSQDSPMNTEAFF.

A few counts support this clone. This rearrangement joins TRBV7-9 to TRBJ2-5, with 8 bases identical to TRBD2. Germline V gives CDR1 SEHNR, CDR2 FQNEAQ (reference sequence). This CDR3 is built from 15 residues. The J segment lost 3 bases and the V segment lost 4 bases, leaving 7 bases of the junction unmatched. Here the CDR3 reads CASSSRFSGEETQYF. DNA for the CDR3: TGTGCCAGCAGCTCAAGGTTTAGCGGGGAAGAGACCCAGTACTTC.

The chain has TRBV6-5 and TRBJ1-1, with 7 positions matching TRBD1. V shed 5 bases, J shed 8 bases, and the junction held 5 bases outside the gene matches. The CDR3 runs 12 residues. Looked up from germline, CDR1 is MNHEY and CDR2 is SVGAGI. DNA of the CDR3: TGTGCCAGCAGTGTTGGGACAGACGAAGCTTTCTTT. Amino acid sequence: CASSVGTDEAFF.

This clone was recorded a few times. The CDR3 protein is CASKLSGRVNNEQFF. CDR3 DNA sequence: TGTGCCAGCAAACTTAGCGGACGTGTTAACAATGAGCAGTTCTTC. The V and J genes are TRBV2 and TRBJ2-1; a possible D gene is TRBD2 (6 bases). Looked up from germline, CDR1 is SNHLY and CDR2 is FYNNEI. The CDR3 consists of 15 residues. V lost 7 bases and J lost 5, with 18 bases in between.

The rearrangement uses TRBV7-6 and TRBJ1-1; no definite D call. The V gene lost 5 bases and the J gene lost 4 bases, with 11 bases spanning the gap. This CDR3 region has 13 residues. Per the germline V gene, CDR1 is SGHVS and CDR2 is FNYEAQ. The CDR3 protein is CASSQTMSTEAFF. The CDR3 DNA sequence: TGTGCCAGCAGCCAGACGATGAGCACTGAAGCTTTCTTT.

This clone has a single count. The gene calls are TRBV27 and TRBJ2-5; the D gene could be TRBD1 or TRBD2 (9 bases each). Germline V gene data show CDR1 as MNHEY and CDR2 as SMNVEV (reference sequence). V was cut by 5 bases and J by 4 bases, with 32 bases left in between. The CDR3 has 20 residues. CDR3 loop: CASSPKWDRDKILAGETQYF. In DNA form, the CDR3 reads TGTGCCAGCAGTCCCAAATGGGACAGGGATAAGATACTAGCGGGAGAGACCCAGTACTTC.

The chain carries TRBV30 and TRBJ1-1, with TRBD1 matching 7 bases. There are 14 residues in the CDR3. V gave up 4 bases and J gave up 4 bases; unmatched junction bases: 9. The germline CDR1 and CDR2 sequences are GTSNPN and SVGIG (reference sequence). The CDR3 loop is CAWKLRGSGTEAFF. The CDR3 region has the DNA TGTGCCTGGAAACTCAGGGGGTCCGGCACTGAAGCTTTCTTT.

V gene TRBV4-1 combines with J gene TRBJ1-1; D uncertain. The CDR3 is 15 amino acids. V shed 5 bases and J shed 4 bases, with 17 bases lying between them. CDR1 MGHRA and CDR2 YSYEKL come from the germline V gene. The CDR3 nucleotides are TGCGCCAGCAGCATTTCAGAAGGAATGGGCACTGAAGCTTTCTTT. Its translation is CASSISEGMGTEAFF.